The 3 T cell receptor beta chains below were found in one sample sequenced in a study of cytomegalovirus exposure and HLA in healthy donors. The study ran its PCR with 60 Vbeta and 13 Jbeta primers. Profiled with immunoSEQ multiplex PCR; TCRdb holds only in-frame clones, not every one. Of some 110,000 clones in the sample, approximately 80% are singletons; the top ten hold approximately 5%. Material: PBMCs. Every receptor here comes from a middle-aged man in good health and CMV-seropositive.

The CDR3 nucleotides are TGTGCCAGCAGCCCCGAGGACAGGGTTGGCTACACCTTC. It specifies CASSPEDRVGYTF. V gene TRBV9 combines with J gene TRBJ1-2; TRBD1 matches 8 bases. The CDR3 totals 13 residues. Germline CDR1 reads SGDLS; CDR2 reads YYNGEE. The J segment lost 7 bases and the V segment lost 4 bases, leaving 6 bases of the junction unmatched.

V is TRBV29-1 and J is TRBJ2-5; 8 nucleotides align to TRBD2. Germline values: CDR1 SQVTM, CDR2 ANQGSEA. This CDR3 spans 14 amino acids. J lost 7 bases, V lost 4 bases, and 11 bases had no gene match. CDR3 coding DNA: TGCAGCGTTGTGGTAGCGGGAACAGTAGGGACCCAGTACTTC. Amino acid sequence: CSVVVAGTVGTQYF.

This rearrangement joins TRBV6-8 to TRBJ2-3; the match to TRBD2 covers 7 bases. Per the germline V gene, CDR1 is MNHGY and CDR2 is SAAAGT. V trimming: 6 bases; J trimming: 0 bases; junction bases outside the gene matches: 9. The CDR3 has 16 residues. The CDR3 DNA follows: TGTGCCAGCAGGACCCTCAGCGGGGCGAGCACAGATACGCAGTATTTT. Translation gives CASRTLSGASTDTQYF.